This T cell receptor (beta chain) originates from a study of T cell responses to AZD1222 COVID-19 vaccine. General study points: Clonal diversity was possibly underestimated, and the donors were mostly white British, with more females.

For this clone: The antigen is unknown. Other nucleotide sequences in the sample specify the same CDR3.

Libraries were prepared by immunoSEQ multiplex PCR; TCRdb keeps only in-frame clonotypes and omits some of them. The table lists fewer than 120,000 clones, approximately 90% of them singletons, with approximately 15% in the top ten. After removal of 4 bases from V and 5 bases from J, the junction contained 9 bases not matched to a gene. Per germline, CDR1 SGHRS and CDR2 YFSETQ. The CDR3 runs 15 residues. Material: peripheral blood, obtained 28 days after the second AZD1222 dose. The chain has TRBV5-1 and TRBJ2-7, with 10 bases identical to TRBD1. The origin of this receptor is an adult who received the AZD1222 COVID-19 vaccine. The CDR3 sequence: CASSPGTGAVHEQYF. CDR3 DNA: TGCGCCAGCAGCCCGGGGACAGGGGCTGTACACGAGCAGTACTTC. Based on the CDR3 plus reference TRBV5-1 and TRBJ2-7, the full variable domain is KAGVTQTPRYLIKTRGQQVTLSCSPISGHRSVSWYQQTPGQGLQFLFEYFSETQRNKGNFPGRFSGRQFSNSRSEMNVSTLELGDSALYLCASSPGTGAVHEQYFGPGTRLTVT.